The 16 T cell receptor beta chains below all came from one sample that was sequenced in a study of blood T cells in healthy people across ages. The second PCR ran roughly 7 to 11 cycles with a sample-barcoded 5' primer and J-beta primers. MiXCR, run by TCRdb on the 5' RACE reads, gives a single entry per CDR3 protein. Here the sample spans 1.5 million to 2 million distinct CDR3 sequences, roughly 27% being singletons. What was sequenced was blood. These receptors were taken from a woman younger than 45 in good health.

This clonotype was counted once. The chain is built from TRBV30 and TRBJ2-1, with TRBD2 matching over 9 bases. V lost 1 base, J lost 6 bases, and 16 bases stayed unmatched. Germline values: CDR1 GTSNPN, CDR2 SVGIG (reference sequence). CDR3 length: 18 amino acids. The CDR3 loop reads CAWSAFLSGSGGGNEQFF. In DNA, the CDR3 is TGTGCCTGGAGTGCCTTCCTTAGCGGGAGCGGCGGGGGCAATGAGCAGTTCTTC.

This clonotype was detected ten times or more. This chain joins TRBV10-1 and TRBJ2-1, with D tentatively TRBD1 (6 bases). CDR3 length: 14 residues. CDR1 and CDR2 from the germline V gene are WNHNN and SYGVQD (reference sequence). Trimming left V 5 bases short and J 6 bases short, with 14 bases between. CDR3 sequence reads: CASSPGQVFNEQFF. The CDR3 DNA reads as TGCGCCAGCAGTCCGGGACAAGTCTTCAATGAGCAGTTCTTC.

In this sample, this clonotype turned up a few times. V usage is TRBV12-3 or TRBV12-4 and J usage is TRBJ1-2; 9 bases are shared with TRBD1. This CDR3 spans 14 amino acids. V shed 5 bases, J shed 7 bases, and the junction held 8 bases outside the gene matches. CDR3 sequence reads: CASSIGGQGGGYTF. The CDR3 DNA reads TGTGCCAGCAGTATTGGGGGACAGGGCGGTGGCTACACCTTC.

This clonotype was detected many times. The gene calls are TRBV29-1 and TRBJ2-7, with 10 bases lining up with TRBD2. Trimming cost V 4 bases and J 2 bases; bases outside gene matches: 2. Germline V gene data show CDR1 as SQVTM and CDR2 as ANQGSEA. The length of the CDR3 is 13 residues. This chain's CDR3 is CSVVTSGAYEQYF. The CDR3 DNA sequence: TGCAGCGTTGTAACTAGCGGGGCCTACGAGCAGTACTTC.

The rearrangement uses TRBV10-3 and TRBJ2-3, with TRBD2 identical over 9 bases. This CDR3 comprises 17 residues. Germline V gene data show CDR1 as ENHRY and CDR2 as SYGVKD. Germline trimming cut 2 bases from V and 2 bases from J; bases unmatched to any gene: 8. Written as DNA, the CDR3 is TGTGCCATCAGTGAGGCTATAGCGGGAGCGACCACAGATACGCAGTATTTT. Translating gives CAISEAIAGATTDTQYF.

The CDR3 protein is CASSLDLAGNTGELFF. Written as DNA, the CDR3 is TGCGCCAGCAGCTTGGATCTAGCGGGGAACACCGGGGAGCTGTTTTTT. The chain has TRBV5-1 and TRBJ2-2, with 8 positions matching TRBD2. The CDR3 length is 16 residues. V gave up 0 bases and J gave up 1 base; unmatched junction bases: 2. Germline V gives CDR1 SGHRS, CDR2 YFSETQ.

This sequence joins TRBV11-3 and TRBJ2-1, with TRBD1 as a possible D gene (5 bases). Germline CDR1 reads SGHNT; CDR2 reads YENEEA. The V end lost 4 bases, the J end lost 8 bases, and 15 bases lay between the germline ends. This CDR3 contains 14 residues. The CDR3 DNA is TGTGCCAGCAGCTCGGGCAGGGTTACGGATGAGCAGTTCTTC. It translates to CASSSGRVTDEQFF. The entire variable domain, with the rest obtained from reference TRBV11-3 and TRBJ2-1, is as follows: EAGVVQSPRYKIIEKKQPVAFWCNPISGHNTLYWYLQNLGQGPELLIRYENEEAVDDSQLPKDRFSAERLKGVDSTLKIQPAELGDSAVYLCASSSGRVTDEQFFGPGTRLTVL.

This clonotype occurred many times. The chain uses TRBV7-2 and TRBJ1-2; no reliable D call. Germline CDR1 and CDR2: SGHTA and FQGNSA. The V and J ends lost 1 base and 8 bases respectively, with 14 bases between them. The CDR3 length is 14 residues. CDR3 sequence reads: CASSLEGLLGGYTF. In DNA form, the CDR3 reads TGTGCCAGCAGCTTAGAAGGACTACTAGGGGGCTACACCTTC.

The gene calls are TRBV6-6 and TRBJ2-7; possible D gene TRBD1, 5 bases. The ends were cut back, 6 bases at V and 2 bases at J, with 11 bases in the middle. CDR1 and CDR2 from the germline V gene are MNHNY and SVGAGI (reference sequence). The CDR3 contains 13 residues. In nucleotides, the CDR3 is TGTGCCAGCAGAGGACATCCAGCCTACGAGCAGTACTTC. Translation: CASRGHPAYEQYF.

The V gene is TRBV7-2, the J gene TRBJ2-3, with 7 nucleotides matching TRBD2. The J segment lost 1 base and the V segment lost 5 bases, leaving 9 bases of the junction unmatched. CDR1 is SGHTA and CDR2 is FQGNSA in the germline V gene. CDR3 length: 16 residues. The CDR3 reads CASSPRGGSGTDTQYF. CDR3 nucleotides: TGTGCCAGCAGCCCCCGGGGCGGGAGTGGCACAGATACGCAGTATTTT.

The chain uses TRBV21-1 and TRBJ1-2; the table calls TRBD1, which could not be checked here. TRBV21-1 is a recognized pseudogene. The CDR3 is made up of 15 amino acids. The CDR3 DNA sequence: TGTGCCAGCAGTTTACCGGGACAGGGTAGCTATGGCTACACCTTC. This translates into CASSLPGQGSYGYTF.

This clonotype was seen a handful of times. The chain links TRBV5-1 to TRBJ2-5, with TRBD2 identical over 7 bases. The J call may be mistaken, given a closer DNA end match to TRBJ2-7. Germline loops: CDR1 SGHRS, CDR2 YFSETQ. The CDR3 totals 14 residues. This CDR3 reads CASSPNGGGYEQYF. CDR3 coding DNA: TGCGCCAGCAGCCCCAACGGCGGGGGCTACGAGCAGTACTTC.

The J gene is TRBJ2-7, the V gene TRBV4-1; no definite D call. Trimming left V 0 bases short and J 0 bases short, with 9 bases between. The CDR3 sequence is 15 residues long. CDR1 MGHRA and CDR2 YSYEKL come from the germline V gene. CDR3 amino acids: CASSQEVTGSYEQYF. The CDR3, as DNA: TGCGCCAGCAGCCAAGAAGTTACTGGCTCCTACGAGCAGTACTTC.

At least ten counts were recorded for this clonotype. The chain employs TRBV12-3 or TRBV12-4 and TRBJ2-1; tentative D call: TRBD1 (5 bases). Trimming removed 3 bases from V and 9 bases from J, with 18 bases in between. This CDR3 spans 15 amino acids. The CDR3 DNA reads TGTGCCAGCAGTTTCAGGTTCGCAGGGAAGGGTGAGCAGTTCTTC. This gives the protein CASSFRFAGKGEQFF.

The chain is built from TRBV5-5 and TRBJ1-1, with 8 bases aligning to TRBD1. Germline loops: CDR1 SGHKS, CDR2 YYEKEE (reference sequence). V shed 3 bases and J 11 bases; nucleotides not matched to a gene: 12. CDR3 length: 14 amino acids. The CDR3 protein is CASSSPGQGRGAFF. The CDR3 bases are TGTGCCAGCAGCTCCCCTGGACAGGGCAGGGGGGCTTTCTTT.

This clonotype showed up many times. This chain links TRBV29-1 with TRBJ2-7; a possible D gene is TRBD2 (5 bases). This CDR3 is 15 amino acids long. V was pared by 6 bases and J by 0 bases, with 18 bases between. CDR1 SQVTM and CDR2 ANQGSEA come from the germline V gene. Written as DNA, the CDR3 is TGCAGCGTCGGAGGCTCCAGTTCAGACTCCTACGAGCAGTACTTC. Translation: CSVGGSSSDSYEQYF.